Sequencing of this T cell receptor beta chain was carried out in a study of cytomegalovirus exposure and HLA in healthy donors. General study findings and limits: Most TCR sequences were uncommon, yet certain public TCRs appeared in many donors. Specificity for CMV antigens was confirmed in vitro for three of the CMV-associated chains.

Trimming took off 1 base at V and 4 bases at J, with 12 bases between the two ends. This CDR3 comprises 15 residues. Germline CDR1 is SGHTA and CDR2 is FQGNSA. The assay was immunoSEQ multiplex PCR, and TCRdb's table has in-frame clones only and misses some. This sample yields 120,000 or so clones, of which 80% to 90% are seen a single time; 1.5% to 2% belongs to the top ten. As for this clone: Its cognate antigen is unknown.

The sequence was obtained from a woman aged 18-35 years in good health and CMV-seronegative. The J gene is TRBJ2-3, the V gene TRBV7-2, with TRBD2 as a possible D gene (5 bases). The sequenced material came from PBMCs. Here the CDR3 reads CASSLGGALPDTQYF. The CDR3 DNA follows: TGTGCCAGCAGCTTAGGGGGAGCCCTCCCAGATACGCAGTATTTT.